Listed below are T cell receptor beta chains from one sample, sequenced in a study of blood T cells in healthy people across ages. TCRdb ran MiXCR on the 5' RACE reads and lists one entry per CDR3 protein. This table has about 830,000 distinct CDR3 sequences, around two thirds appearing once. The source material was blood. Receptor source: a man between 25 and 39 years old in good health. CDR3s include the opening cysteine and the closing phenylalanine or tryptophan. A D gene is named only where the DNA matches it firmly. Expanded clones are given a class, and other clones once, few, many or no size at all.

.	.	TRBV27	TRBJ1-5	TGTGCCAGCAGTTTATCGGCAGGGGCGAATCAGCCCCAGCATTTT	CASSLSAGANQPQHF
.	.	TRBV9	TRBJ2-7	TGTGCCAGCAGCCTCGAGGACAAGCCCTACGAGCAGTACTTC	CASSLEDKPYEQYF
.	TRBD1	TRBV7-2	TRBJ2-7	TGTGCCAGCAGCCGGACAGGGCTTTACGAGCAGTACTTC	CASSRTGLYEQYF
.	.	TRBV10-3	TRBJ1-5	TGTGCCATCGGCCCCGAGAGCAATCAGCCCCAGCATTTT	CAIGPESNQPQHF
few	.	TRBV29-1	TRBJ2-6	TGCAGCGTTGACAAGGGGAAAGGGGACGGGGCCAACGTCCTGACTTTC	CSVDKGKGDGANVLTF
.	.	TRBV7-3	TRBJ2-3	TGTGCCAGCAGCTTATGGGTTAGCGGCAGCACAGAGACGCAGTATTTT	CASSLWVSGSTETQYF
many	.	TRBV6-6	TRBJ2-7	TGTGCCAGCAGCTTTGAGTACGAGCAGTACTTC	CASSFEYEQYF
.	.	TRBV18	TRBJ2-1	TGTGCCAGCTCAGGATCAAGGGGCGATGAGCAGTTCTTC	CASSGSRGDEQFF
.	.	TRBV6-9	TRBJ2-3	TGTGCCTGCAGTTATCCCACTAGGAGCACAGATACGCAGTATTTT	CACSYPTRSTDTQYF
.	TRBD1	TRBV7-6	TRBJ2-7	TGTGCCAGCAGCGACCCACAGGGGGCTCCCCTCTACGAGCAGTACTTC	CASSDPQGAPLYEQYF
.	TRBD2	TRBV12-3/TRBV12-4	TRBJ2-3	TGTGCCAGCAGTTCTAGCGGGGGCCCCTCGGTTACGCAGTATTTT	CASSSSGGPSVTQYF
.	.	TRBV5-6	TRBJ1-2	TGTGCCAGCAGCAGATCGTCTCAGGGATTTAACTATGGCTACACCTTC	CASSRSSQGFNYGYTF
.	TRBD1	TRBV7-2	TRBJ1-2	TGTGCCAGCAGCTTAGATCGCGACAGGGGGGACTATGGCTACACCTTC	CASSLDRDRGDYGYTF
many	.	TRBV6-2/TRBV6-3	TRBJ2-2	TGTGCCAGCAGACCCTTGAGGACGAGAACCGGGGAGCTGTTTTTT	CASRPLRTRTGELFF
.	.	TRBV6-1	TRBJ2-3	TGTGCCAGCAGTGAATGGTGGGGGCTAGGGGATACGCAGTATTTT	CASSEWWGLGDTQYF
.	.	TRBV4-3	TRBJ2-6	TGCGCCAGCAGCCAAGTTCACGTCTCTGGGGCCAACGTCCTGACTTTC	CASSQVHVSGANVLTF
.	.	TRBV6-6	TRBJ2-3	TGTGCCAGCAGTTACTGGGATACGCAGTATTTT	CASSYWDTQYF
.	TRBD2	TRBV6-5	TRBJ2-7	TGTGCCAGCAGTTACCCAACTAGCGGGGGCTACGAGCAGTACTTC	CASSYPTSGGYEQYF
many	.	TRBV20-1	TRBJ1-1	TGCAGTGCTAGAGTGGTGTCAGGGGACCGAAACACTGAAGCTTTCTTT	CSARVVSGDRNTEAFF
.	.	TRBV6-2/TRBV6-3	TRBJ2-5	TGTGCCAGCAGTTACGAGGACTACAGCGGGGAGACCCAGTACTTC	CASSYEDYSGETQYF
.	.	TRBV7-9	TRBJ1-5	TGTGCCAGCAGCTTCCACGGGAAGCCCCAGCATTTT	CASSFHGKPQHF
.	TRBD1	TRBV6-5	TRBJ1-5	TGTGCCAGCAGAAGGGACAGTAGCAATCAGCCCCAGCATTTT	CASRRDSSNQPQHF
few	.	TRBV12-3/TRBV12-4	TRBJ2-1	TGTGCCAGCAGTTTCCTCCTCGGAGATGAGCAGTTCTTC	CASSFLLGDEQFF
.	.	TRBV18	TRBJ1-2	TGTGCCAGCTCACCGCAGGGGACTCACGGCAACTATGGCTACACCTTC	CASSPQGTHGNYGYTF
.	.	TRBV13	TRBJ2-6	TGTGCCAGCAGCGGGTTGAGAGACTCTGGGGCCAACGTCCTGACTTTC	CASSGLRDSGANVLTF
.	.	TRBV6-6	TRBJ2-7	TGTGCCACCGTCTCCAGGCAGGGGTCGGTCGAGCAGTACTTC	CATVSRQGSVEQYF
.	TRBD1	TRBV6-2/TRBV6-3	TRBJ2-4	TGTGCCAGCAGTTACGCGACAGGGCATTTAAACATTCAGTACTTC	CASSYATGHLNIQYF
.	TRBD1	TRBV5-1	TRBJ2-6	TGCGCCAGCAGCCTGGGGACAGGGTTAGATGGGGCCAACGTCCTGACTTTC	CASSLGTGLDGANVLTF
.	TRBD2	TRBV7-2	TRBJ2-3	TGTGCCAGCAGCCCGGGACTAGCGGGGACGGGCACAGATACGCAGTATTTT	CASSPGLAGTGTDTQYF
.	TRBD2	TRBV9	TRBJ2-5	TGTGCCAGCAGCGTAGACCCTAGCGGGGTTAAAGAGACCCAGTACTTC	CASSVDPSGVKETQYF
.	.	TRBV2	TRBJ2-4	TGTGCCAGCAGTGGTCGGCAGTTTCAGGAGCAGTACTTC	CASSGRQFQEQYF
.	.	TRBV2	TRBJ1-5	TGTGCCAGCAGGGACCAAGCGGGCAATCAGCCCCAGCATTTT	CASRDQAGNQPQHF
.	.	TRBV2	TRBJ2-5	TGTGCCAGCAGAGCGACAACTACCCAAGAGACCCAGTACTTC	CASRATTTQETQYF
.	.	TRBV12-3/TRBV12-4	TRBJ2-7	TGTGCCAGCTCCCTGTGTGATCTCTACGAGCAGTACTTC	CASSLCDLYEQYF
.	.	TRBV2	TRBJ2-1	TGTGCCAGCAGTACCCGATTGGCAGGCCGCTCCTACAATGAGCAGTTCTTC	CASSTRLAGRSYNEQFF
.	TRBD2	TRBV6-2/TRBV6-3	TRBJ2-7	TGTGCCAGCAGAAAATCTAGCGGGGGGCCCTACGAGCAGTACTTC	CASRKSSGGPYEQYF
few	.	TRBV6-5	TRBJ2-7	TGTGCCAGCATCCCGGGAGGGGGCCGGTACGAGCAGTACTTC	CASIPGGGRYEQYF
.	.	TRBV4-2	TRBJ1-1	TGTGCCAGCAGCCAAGAGAAAGGGAGGGGAACTGAAGCTTTCTTT	CASSQEKGRGTEAFF
.	.	TRBV6-2/TRBV6-3	TRBJ2-1	TGTGCCAGCAATTCGGACGGGGGCAATGAGCAGTTCTTC	CASNSDGGNEQFF
few	.	TRBV5-1	TRBJ2-1	TGCGCCAGCAGCTTGGAGTCGGGGCCCTACAATGAGCAGTTCTTC	CASSLESGPYNEQFF
.	.	TRBV4-2	TRBJ2-7	TGTGCCAGCAGCCAAGATCGGGGGCAAAACGGCTACGAGCAGTACTTC	CASSQDRGQNGYEQYF
.	.	TRBV27	TRBJ2-7	TGTGCCAGCAGTACCTGGTCGGGCTACGAGCAGTACTTC	CASSTWSGYEQYF
.	TRBD1	TRBV20-1	TRBJ1-2	TGCAGTGCATTCTACCTACAGGGGGCAGGCGGCTACACCTTC	CSAFYLQGAGGYTF
.	.	TRBV27	TRBJ2-3	TGTGCCAGCACCAACCTCCCAGATACGCAGTATTTT	CASTNLPDTQYF
.	.	TRBV5-5	TRBJ2-7	TGTGTCAGCAGCTTGGGGTCCAGCGCCTACGAGCAGTACTTC	CVSSLGSSAYEQYF